This TCR beta chain appears in the sequencing data of a study of T cell repertoires in cytomegalovirus infection. In the study overall: In the study, CMV epitopes included recently identified HLA-C-restricted and well-studied HLA-B-restricted ones. Public TCR beta signatures were indicative of both CMV infection and a matching HLA type. General study points: What dominated the ex vivo response were HLA-C-restricted CMV-specific TCR beta clonotypes.

This clonotype was recorded many times. The antigen is not known. Via MiXCR, TCRdb re-called the reads, giving one row per CDR3 protein. The repertoire holds some 480,000 distinct CDR3 sequences, with around 30% as singletons. The starting material was cultured PBMCs, obtained from culture after CMV antigen stimulation. The sequence was obtained from a human donor in good health (CMV status not recorded). Some clones in this sample may be carry-over from other donors' samples.

Written as DNA, the CDR3 is TGTGCCAGCAGCTTAGAGGGGGTACACGGGGAGACCCAGTACTTC. It is translated as CASSLEGVHGETQYF. This chain uses TRBV7-8 with TRBJ2-5; D perhaps matches TRBD1 (6 bases). V was pared by 1 base and J by 5 bases, with 14 bases between. Germline CDR1 reads SGHVS; CDR2 reads FQNEAQ. The length of the CDR3 is 15 residues.